This passage covers 8 T cell receptor beta chains from one sample sequenced in a study of tumor and adjacent non-tumor tissue in lung cancer. This sample's RNA came from whole unsorted tissue. The library came from three nested PCR rounds adapted from ARM-PCR protocols. TCRdb called the multiplex PCR reads again in MiXCR, with one record for every CDR3 protein. The top ten clones hold roughly 24% of a sample with roughly 200,000 distinct CDR3 sequences, around 70% of them seen once. Sequencing was done on a sample of lung tumor tissue. Receptor source: a man aged 60 to 75 with non-small cell lung cancer.

This clonotype was counted only a few times. The chain joins TRBV23-1 to TRBJ2-7, with no clear D. TRBV23-1 is treated as an ORF (open reading frame) with a function not yet certain. The ends were cut back, 4 bases at V and 5 bases at J, with 18 bases in the middle. There are 15 residues in the CDR3. This CDR3 is CASSLSKARSHEQYF. CDR3 nucleotide sequence: TGCGCCAGCAGTCTGTCAAAAGCTAGGTCCCACGAGCAGTACTTC.

There are many counts of this clonotype. This sequence joins TRBV7-8 and TRBJ2-7; D not certain. The germline gives CDR1 SGHVS, CDR2 FQNEAQ. The germline V and J ends were trimmed by 2 bases and 2 bases, with 10 bases remaining between them. This CDR3 spans 14 amino acids. CDR3 protein: CASSLMVPAYEQYF. The CDR3 DNA is TGTGCCAGCAGCTTAATGGTGCCAGCCTACGAGCAGTACTTC.

This clonotype came up once. A much larger clone is a single base away; this may be a read error. V usage is TRBV20-1 and J usage is TRBJ2-7; D unresolved. The V gene's germline CDR1 is DFQATT and CDR2 SNEGSKA (reference sequence). V was trimmed by 3 bases and J by 2 bases, leaving 20 bases between them. The CDR3 is 16 amino acids. CDR3 loop: CSASYPGLESPYEQYF. The CDR3 DNA reads as TGCAGTGCTAGCTACCCCGGCCTAGAGTCTCCCTACGAGCAGTACTTC.

This clonotype was detected once. At one of its ends the junction is not consistent with the germline gene, which may arise from a read error. The J gene is TRBJ2-3, the V gene TRBV4-1; D gene uncertain. The CDR3 has 14 residues. CDR1 MGHRA and CDR2 YSYEKL come from the germline V gene. CDR3 coding DNA: TGCGCCAGCATCCAAGACCGGAATACAGATACGCAGTATTTT. Translating it yields CASIQDRNTDTQYF.

This clonotype has a single count. This may stem from a read error, because a much larger clone lies one nucleotide away. The chain carries TRBV12-3 or TRBV12-4 and TRBJ2-1; 7 bases fit TRBD2. This CDR3 comprises 19 residues. V lost 3 bases and J lost 1; bases outside the gene matches: 15. The CDR3 region is CASSFIPSGLADSYNEQFF. The CDR3 coding sequence is TGTGCCAGCAGTTTTATCCCTTCTGGGCTAGCGGATTCCTACAATGAGCAGTTCTTC.

The chain is built from TRBV4-3 and TRBJ2-3, with a possible D match to TRBD2 (5 bases). Between the trimmed V and J ends, which lost 8 bases and 5 bases, there was a span of 23 bases. CDR3 size: 16 residues. The germline CDR1 and CDR2 sequences are LGHNA and YSLEER. The CDR3 coding sequence is TGCGCCAGCTCATCTTCCGGAGGCTCTAGTGGAGATACGCAGTATTTT. This sequence encodes CASSSSGGSSGDTQYF.

In this sample, this clonotype turned up many times. The chain recombines TRBV6-7 with TRBJ2-7; D is ambiguous. TRBV6-7 is sorted into the ORF group, with uncertain function. The V end lost 11 bases, the J end lost 3 bases, and 17 bases lay between the germline ends. The CDR3 length is 13 residues. CDR3 sequence (DNA): TGTGCCCGCCGGCTAACCCTCGTCTACGAGCAGTACTTC. It translates to CARRLTLVYEQYF.

The V and J genes are TRBV20-1 and TRBJ1-5; D possibly corresponds to TRBD1 (5 bases). Germline V CDR1 and CDR2: DFQATT, SNEGSKA (reference sequence). Trimming took off 4 bases at V and 1 base at J, with 11 bases between the two ends. CDR3 length: 14 residues. This CDR3 is CSANPGGSNQPQHF. DNA of the CDR3: TGCAGTGCTAATCCGGGGGGAAGCAATCAGCCCCAGCATTTT.